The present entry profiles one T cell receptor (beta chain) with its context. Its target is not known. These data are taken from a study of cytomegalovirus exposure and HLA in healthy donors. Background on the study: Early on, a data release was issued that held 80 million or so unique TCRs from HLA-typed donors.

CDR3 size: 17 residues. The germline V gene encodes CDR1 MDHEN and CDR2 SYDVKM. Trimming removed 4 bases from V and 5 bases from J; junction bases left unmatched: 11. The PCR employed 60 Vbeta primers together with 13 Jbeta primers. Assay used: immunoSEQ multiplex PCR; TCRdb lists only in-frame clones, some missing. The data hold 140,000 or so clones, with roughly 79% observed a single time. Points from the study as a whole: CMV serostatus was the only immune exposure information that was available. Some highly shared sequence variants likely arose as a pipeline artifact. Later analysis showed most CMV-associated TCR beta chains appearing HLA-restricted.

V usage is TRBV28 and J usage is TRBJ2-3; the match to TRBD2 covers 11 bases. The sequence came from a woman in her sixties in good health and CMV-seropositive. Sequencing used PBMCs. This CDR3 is CASSSPTSGRVEDTQYF. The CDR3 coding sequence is TGTGCCAGCAGTTCGCCAACTAGCGGGAGAGTGGAAGATACGCAGTATTTT.